The next 21 T cell receptor beta chains were all read from a single sample in a study of shared clonotypes between healthy human individuals. The method was immunoSEQ multiplex PCR; TCRdb's version includes in-frame clones alone and lacks a portion of them. The sample contains roughly 220,000 clones, approximately 65% of which appear only once. Sequencing input: memory CD4+ T cells sorted from blood. Described subset: CD45RA-negative fraction. The receptors stem from a man aged 25-45 years in good health.

This clone was recorded many times. The V and J genes are TRBV14 and TRBJ2-1; D ambiguous. This CDR3 has 13 amino acids. Germline CDR1 is SGHDN and CDR2 is FVKESK. V lost 10 bases and J 6 bases, leaving 16 bases between the germline ends. CDR3 nucleotides: TGTGCCACACGACCGGGTGAGGTCAATGAGCAGTTCTTC. This sequence encodes CATRPGEVNEQFF.

The chain combines TRBV28 with TRBJ2-1, with D possibly matching TRBD1 (5 bases). Germline values: CDR1 MDHEN, CDR2 SYDVKM. V dropped 10 bases and J dropped 1 base, with 14 bases sitting between them. The CDR3 totals 14 residues. CDR3 nucleotides: TGTGCCACCCAAGACAGAAATTCCTACAATGAGCAGTTCTTC. Protein sequence: CATQDRNSYNEQFF.

The chain couples TRBV25-1 to TRBJ2-1, with a tentative D call TRBD2 (6 bases). The V and J ends lost 6 bases and 9 bases respectively, with 18 bases between them. CDR1 and CDR2 from the germline V gene are MGHDK and SYGVNS. The CDR3 is 14 residues long. Here the CDR3 DNA reads TGTGCCAGCAGCACCTTTTCGGGGGTTGGTGAGCAGTTCTTC. Its protein is CASSTFSGVGEQFF.

The genes are TRBV27 and TRBJ1-1; the D gene is possibly TRBD1 (6 bases). The CDR3 sequence is 14 residues long. V was pared by 6 bases and J by 5 bases, with 16 bases between. The germline gives CDR1 MNHEY, CDR2 SMNVEV (reference sequence). The CDR3 here is CASRGGGGKTEAFF. The CDR3 coding sequence is TGTGCCAGCAGGGGCGGGGGGGGCAAAACTGAAGCTTTCTTT.

This clone was recorded a few times. V gene TRBV6-1 combines with J gene TRBJ2-5, with TRBD2 matching over 9 bases. In germline, CDR1 is MNHNS, CDR2 SASEGT. V shed 4 bases and J 4 bases; nucleotides not matched to a gene: 7. This CDR3 is built from 15 residues. CDR3 in DNA: TGTGCCAGCAGTGCCCGACTAGCGGCCGGAGAGACCCAGTACTTC. Protein sequence: CASSARLAAGETQYF.

This chain links TRBV6-5 with TRBJ1-2; weak D call: TRBD1 (5 bases). Germline CDR1 and CDR2: MNHEY and SVGAGI. Trimming removed 4 bases from V and 4 bases from J, with 13 bases in between. The CDR3 length is 14 residues. The CDR3 region is CASSSVKGRYGYTF. The CDR3 nucleotides read TGTGCCAGCAGTTCCGTGAAGGGACGCTATGGCTACACCTTC.

The rearrangement uses TRBV25-1 and TRBJ2-2; D might be TRBD1 or TRBD2, each matching 5 bases. Per germline, CDR1 MGHDK and CDR2 SYGVNS. The V gene lost 8 bases and the J gene lost 6 bases, with 25 bases spanning the gap. This CDR3 region has 17 residues. Written as DNA, the CDR3 is TGTGCCAGCTGGCTTGAGGGGCAGGGCCCTTATCCCGGGGAGCTGTTTTTT. This codes for CASWLEGQGPYPGELFF.

CDR3 sequence: CASSLGARTYNEQFF. The CDR3 DNA sequence: TGTGCCAGCAGCTTAGGGGCTCGGACCTACAATGAGCAGTTCTTC. V is TRBV7-9 and J is TRBJ2-1; D remains unclear. V lost 1 base and J lost 2, with 9 bases in between. Germline lookup yields CDR1 SEHNR and CDR2 FQNEAQ (reference sequence). The CDR3 covers 15 residues.

This chain connects TRBV13 to TRBJ2-1; the match to TRBD2 covers 7 bases. The J segment lost 7 bases and the V segment lost 4 bases, leaving 10 bases of the junction unmatched. Germline V gene data show CDR1 as PRHDT and CDR2 as FYEKMQ (reference sequence). CDR3 size: 15 residues. CDR3: CASSSSGGGQNEQFF. The CDR3 DNA reads TGTGCCAGCAGCTCGTCGGGGGGAGGTCAGAATGAGCAGTTCTTC.

The chain uses TRBV18 and TRBJ2-7, with 8 bases lining up with TRBD2. Unmatched junction bases numbered 5, after V lost 1 base and J lost 3 bases. Germline CDR1 KGHSH, CDR2 LQKENI. The CDR3 has 15 residues. The CDR3 DNA sequence: TGTGCCAGCTCACCACGGACTAGCCAGGACTACGAGCAGTACTTC. Amino acid sequence: CASSPRTSQDYEQYF.

The chain joins TRBV7-3 to TRBJ2-5; TRBD1 aligns across 8 bases. The CDR3 has 13 residues. Losses at the gene ends were 5 bases for V and 2 bases for J; bases not matched to a gene: 1. Germline CDR1 reads SGHTA; CDR2 reads FQGTGA. This CDR3 reads CASSRDRQETQYF. CDR3 nucleotide sequence: TGTGCCAGCAGCAGGGACAGGCAAGAGACCCAGTACTTC.

V usage is TRBV4-2 and J usage is TRBJ2-7, with D maybe TRBD2 (5 bases). Germline loops: CDR1 LGHNA, CDR2 YNFKEQ. Trimming cost V 2 bases and J 2 bases, with 10 bases left between them. The CDR3 runs to 14 residues. In DNA form, the CDR3 reads TGTGCCAGCAGCCAACCATCCGGGGCCTACGAGCAGTACTTC. As protein: CASSQPSGAYEQYF.

V is TRBV28 and J is TRBJ1-3, with D possibly being TRBD1 (6 bases). Trimming cost V 1 base and J 0 bases, with 13 bases left between them. Germline CDR1 MDHEN, CDR2 SYDVKM. The CDR3 has 17 amino acids. The CDR3 DNA sequence: TGTGCCAGCAGTTTATATGTAGCAGGGGCCTCTGGAAACACCATATATTTT. Protein: CASSLYVAGASGNTIYF.

This clone was seen a handful of times. The chain carries TRBV9 and TRBJ2-7; 8 nucleotides match TRBD1. The CDR3 sequence is 14 residues long. Looked up from germline, CDR1 is SGDLS and CDR2 is YYNGEE. Trimming took 4 bases from V and 2 from J; bases not matched to a gene: 5. DNA for the CDR3: TGTGCCAGCAGCCTAGGACAGGGAGCCTACGAGCAGTACTTC. Translating gives CASSLGQGAYEQYF.

The chain has TRBV28 and TRBJ2-1; TRBD1 or TRBD2 may be the D gene (5 bases each). Germline assignment: CDR1 MDHEN and CDR2 SYDVKM. The CDR3 has 15 residues. Between the trimmed V and J ends, which lost 7 bases and 6 bases, there was a span of 19 bases. The CDR3 is CASTIDGVGVNEQFF. The CDR3 DNA reads TGTGCCAGCACCATTGATGGGGTGGGGGTCAATGAGCAGTTCTTC.

The CDR3 sequence: CASSPGLAGVGDTQYF. The CDR3 bases are TGTGCCAGCTCACCAGGACTAGCGGGAGTGGGAGATACGCAGTATTTT. The chain is built from TRBV18 and TRBJ2-3; 13 nucleotides agree with TRBD2. CDR3 length: 16 amino acids. V gave up 2 bases and J gave up 5 bases; unmatched junction bases: 4. Germline CDR1 and CDR2: KGHSH and LQKENI.

This clone was seen more than once but under ten times. The chain couples TRBV19 to TRBJ1-2; the D gene is possibly TRBD1 (6 bases). The CDR3 spans 15 residues. V lost 0 bases and J lost 8, with 16 bases in between. Germline V gene data show CDR1 as LNHDA and CDR2 as SQIVND (reference sequence). In DNA form, the CDR3 reads TGTGCCAGTAGTATAGAAGGCACAGGGAAAGGCGGCTACACCTTC. It codes for CASSIEGTGKGGYTF.

The chain combines TRBV27 with TRBJ2-1; 7 bases map to TRBD2. The CDR3 extends over 17 amino acids. The V segment lost 1 base and the J segment 4 bases; nucleotides outside the gene matches: 10. CDR1 MNHEY and CDR2 SMNVEV come from the germline V gene (reference sequence). CDR3 loop: CASSLLGGGRSYNEQFF. CDR3 DNA sequence: TGTGCCAGCAGTTTATTAGGCGGGGGTAGAAGTTACAATGAGCAGTTCTTC.

The chain has TRBV9 and TRBJ1-4, with D uncertain. Trimming cost V 0 bases and J 4 bases, with 13 bases left between them. CDR1 and CDR2 (germline): SGDLS, YYNGEE. The CDR3 covers 16 residues. The CDR3 sequence: CASSVDTGRDNEKLFF. CDR3 DNA sequence: TGTGCCAGCAGCGTAGATACCGGGAGGGATAATGAAAAACTGTTTTTT.

This clone was seen a few times. Other DNA sequences in this specimen translate into the identical CDR3. This chain joins TRBV7-2 and TRBJ1-5; maybe TRBD1 (5 bases). The germline V and J ends were trimmed by 5 bases and 3 bases, with 14 bases remaining between them. The CDR3 extends over 15 amino acids. CDR1 is SGHTA, CDR2 FQGNSA, per germline. The CDR3 DNA reads as TGTGCCAGCAGCCTAAATCAGGGTAACAATCAGCCCCAGCATTTT. Protein sequence: CASSLNQGNNQPQHF.

This clone was detected only a few times. The chain combines TRBV28 with TRBJ2-4; D ambiguous. This CDR3 contains 16 residues. V dropped 6 bases and J dropped 0 bases, with 15 bases sitting between them. In germline, CDR1 is MDHEN, CDR2 SYDVKM. CDR3 DNA: TGTGCCAGCAGGGATAAAGGCCTGCAAGCCAAAAACATTCAGTACTTC. Protein sequence: CASRDKGLQAKNIQYF.